This is a list of T cell receptor beta chains from one sample in a study of cytotoxic CD8 clonotypes in ibrutinib-treated CLL. Measured with immunoSEQ multiplex PCR; TCRdb has only the in-frame clones, and not every one. The repertoire consists of tens of thousands of clones, with around 79% occurring once and the leading ten covering about 4.4%. Sequenced here: PBMCs, sampled after 12 months of ibrutinib treatment. All receptors come from a human donor with chronic lymphocytic leukemia. Both conserved end residues are part of each CDR3. Fields, in order: V gene, clone size, D gene, J gene, CDR3 protein, CDR3 DNA. A D gene is named only where the DNA matches it firmly. Not all rows give a size; the values are once, few, many and, for expanded clones, a class.

>TRBV5-4|.|.|TRBJ1-4
CASSLGTPGGELFF
TGTGCCAGCAGCTTGGGGACCCCCGGGGGGGAACTGTTTTTT
>TRBV11-3|.|.|TRBJ2-3
CASSLSRGTDTQYF
TGTGCCAGCAGCTTAAGTAGGGGAACAGATACGCAGTATTTT
>TRBV19|.|.|TRBJ2-5
CASRGRDTQETQYF
TGTGCCAGTAGGGGGCGGGACACCCAAGAGACCCAGTACTTC
>TRBV2|once|TRBD2|TRBJ2-7
CASGGEAYEQYF
TGTGCCAGCGGGGGGGAAGCCTACGAGCAGTACTTC
>TRBV11-2|.|.|TRBJ2-3
CASRSPTGDTQYF
TGTGCCAGCAGATCACCCACGGGAGATACGCAGTATTTT
>TRBV4-2|few|.|TRBJ2-5
CASSQFWSYQETQYF
TGTGCCAGCAGCCAGTTCTGGTCGTACCAAGAGACCCAGTACTTC
>TRBV10-3|.|.|TRBJ1-1
CAISERYRGGEHEAFF
TGTGCCATCAGTGAGCGATATAGAGGCGGGGAACATGAAGCTTTCTTT
>TRBV5-6|.|.|TRBJ2-2
CASSLGLARDTGELFF
TGTGCCAGCAGCTTGGGGCTAGCCCGGGACACCGGGGAGCTGTTTTTT
>TRBV6-5|.|.|TRBJ1-5
CASSRAGPGNQPQHF
TGTGCCAGCAGCCGGGCGGGGCCGGGCAATCAGCCCCAGCATTTT
>TRBV4-3|.|TRBD2|TRBJ2-5
CASSRGGGETQYF
TGCGCCAGCAGCCGCGGGGGGGGAGAGACCCAGTACTTC
>TRBV7-3|.|.|TRBJ2-3
CASSAGHAQYF
TGTGCCAGCAGCGCCGGACATGCGCAGTATTTT
>TRBV29-1|many|.|TRBJ2-7
CTAQTGFEQYF
TGCACCGCACAGACAGGTTTCGAGCAGTACTTC
>TRBV5-1|few|TRBD1|TRBJ2-3
CASSPGQGEDTQYF
TGCGCCAGCAGCCCCGGACAGGGGGAAGATACGCAGTATTTT
>TRBV10-3|.|TRBD2|TRBJ2-7
CAISVASGRGDEQYF
TGTGCCATCAGTGTGGCTAGCGGGAGGGGAGACGAGCAGTACTTC
>TRBV6-6|.|.|TRBJ1-2
CASSYKRGLGEGYTF
TGTGCCAGCAGTTACAAGCGCGGGTTGGGGGAAGGCTACACCTTC
>TRBV7-2|few|TRBD2|TRBJ2-1
CASTSPGLAQFF
TGTGCCAGCACGTCTCCGGGACTAGCCCAGTTCTTC
>TRBV5-6|.|.|TRBJ1-1
CASSLRDGTPNTEAFF
TGTGCCAGCAGCCTACGGGACGGGACCCCGAACACTGAAGCTTTCTTT
>TRBV7-3|.|.|TRBJ1-4
CASSPPGGYVLVTNEKLFF
TGTGCCAGCAGCCCGCCCGGGGGGTATGTATTAGTTACTAATGAAAAACTGTTTTTT
>TRBV28|.|.|TRBJ2-3
CASTLRSGLPRHTQYF
TGTGCCAGCACCCTGCGCTCGGGCCTGCCGCGGCATACGCAGTATTTT
>TRBV7-2|.|.|TRBJ2-7
CASSLGSRGRSEQYF
TGTGCCAGCAGCTTGGGGAGCAGGGGTAGAAGCGAGCAGTACTTC
>TRBV28|.|.|TRBJ2-2
CASSLPRRPGELFF
TGTGCCAGCAGTTTACCCCGGAGGCCCGGGGAGCTGTTTTTT
>TRBV18|.|.|TRBJ1-5
CASSPLGGPQPQHF
TGTGCCAGCTCACCCCTCGGGGGCCCCCAGCCCCAGCATTTT
>TRBV2|.|.|TRBJ1-5
CASSPGRDQPQHF
TGTGCCAGCAGTCCAGGGAGGGATCAGCCCCAGCATTTT
>TRBV5-5|.|TRBD2|TRBJ2-2
CASSDSTSGTGELFF
TGTGCCAGCAGCGACTCTACTAGCGGGACCGGGGAGCTGTTTTTT
>TRBV27|.|.|TRBJ1-3
CASSPRWSGNTIYF
TGTGCCAGCAGTCCCCGGTGGTCTGGAAACACCATATATTTT
>TRBV11-1|once|TRBD2|TRBJ2-5
CASSYGGQETQYF
TGTGCCAGCAGCTACGGGGGGCAAGAGACCCAGTACTTC
>TRBV7-2|.|.|TRBJ2-7
CASSLDPSLGEQYF
TGTGCCAGCAGCTTAGACCCGTCTCTGGGGGAGCAGTACTTC
>TRBV30|.|.|TRBJ1-5
CAWSERASEPQHF
TGTGCCTGGAGTGAACGGGCCAGTGAGCCCCAGCATTTT
>TRBV9|.|TRBD1|TRBJ2-7
CASSPPDRSPRGYEQYF
TGTGCCAGCAGCCCCCCGGACAGGAGCCCCAGGGGGTACGAGCAGTACTTC
>TRBV4-3|.|.|TRBJ2-5
CASSQELSGVGETQYF
TGCGCCAGCAGCCAAGAGTTATCCGGGGTAGGGGAGACCCAGTACTTC
>TRBV25-1|.|.|TRBJ2-2
CASSEWGDTGELFF
TGTGCCAGCAGTGAATGGGGGGACACCGGGGAGCTGTTTTTT
>TRBV7-9|.|.|TRBJ2-2
CASSLIGGHTGELFF
TGTGCCAGCAGCTTAATCGGGGGTCACACCGGGGAGCTGTTTTTT
>TRBV27|medium-sized|.|TRBJ2-7
CASSLSQPYEQYF
TGTGCCAGCAGTTTATCCCAACCCTACGAGCAGTACTTC
>TRBV6-5|.|.|TRBJ2-1
CASRRPGPGNEQFF
TGTGCCAGCAGACGGCCGGGACCGGGCAATGAGCAGTTCTTC
>TRBV11-3|.|.|TRBJ2-3
CASSLGVGGRGTDTQYF
TGTGCCAGCAGCTTAGGTGTCGGGGGGCGGGGCACAGATACGCAGTATTTT
>TRBV10-1|.|.|TRBJ1-2
CASSESWRISYGYTF
TGCGCCAGCAGTGAGTCCTGGAGGATTAGCTATGGCTACACCTTC
>TRBV18|many|.|TRBJ1-2
CASSPPANYGYTF
TGTGCCAGCTCACCACCAGCTAACTATGGCTACACCTTC
>TRBV5-1|.|.|TRBJ1-1
CASSTLNREETEAFF
TGCGCCAGCAGCACCCTAAACAGGGAGGAGACTGAAGCTTTCTTT
>TRBV28|.|.|TRBJ1-1
CAGGTPRGAFF
TGTGCCGGCGGCACCCCAAGGGGAGCTTTCTTT
>TRBV5-4|.|.|TRBJ1-2
CASSTGGIYGYTF
TGTGCCAGCAGCACCGGGGGGATTTATGGCTACACCTTC
>TRBV29-1|.|.|TRBJ1-3
CSVEKGRNTIYF
TGCAGCGTTGAAAAGGGGCGAAACACCATATATTTT
>TRBV9|.|.|TRBJ2-3
CASSVLSSTDTQYF
TGTGCCAGCAGCGTGCTATCAAGCACAGATACGCAGTATTTT
>TRBV12-5|many|TRBD1|TRBJ2-2
CASGLGRDSSNTGELFF
TGTGCTAGTGGTTTGGGCCGGGACAGCTCGAACACCGGGGAGCTGTTTTTT
>TRBV4-2|.|.|TRBJ2-1
CASSPRRTTSSYNEQFF
TGTGCCAGCAGCCCCCGGAGGACCACAAGCTCCTACAATGAGCAGTTCTTC
>TRBV9|.|.|TRBJ1-1
CASSVSGQGRGENTEAFF
TGTGCCAGCAGCGTAAGCGGACAAGGGAGGGGGGAAAACACTGAAGCTTTCTTT
>TRBV7-3|.|TRBD1|TRBJ1-2
CASSPKPRGQNYGYTF
TGTGCCAGCAGCCCGAAACCCCGGGGACAGAACTATGGCTACACCTTC
>TRBV7-9|once|TRBD2|TRBJ2-1
CALSPGLGEQFF
TGTGCCCTTTCCCCGGGACTAGGGGAGCAGTTCTTC
>TRBV5-1|.|TRBD2|TRBJ2-7
CASSLGASGTTYEQYF
TGCGCCAGCAGCTTGGGGGCTAGCGGGACGACCTACGAGCAGTACTTC
>TRBV27|.|.|TRBJ1-2
CASSPAREVFYGYTF
TGTGCCAGCAGCCCCGCCCGCGAGGTCTTCTATGGCTACACCTTC
>TRBV9|.|.|TRBJ2-5
CASTRGYLQETQYF
TGTGCCAGCACCCGCGGCTACCTTCAAGAGACCCAGTACTTC
>TRBV4-3|.|.|TRBJ2-5
CASSQAGSGSPTQETQYF
TGCGCCAGCAGCCAAGCGGGTTCGGGCAGCCCTACCCAAGAGACCCAGTACTTC
>TRBV4-3|.|.|TRBJ1-4
CASSHQTHEKLFF
TGCGCCAGCAGCCACCAGACTCATGAAAAACTGTTTTTT
>TRBV28|.|TRBD1|TRBJ2-7
CASLRDRVGEQYF
TGTGCCAGCCTCCGGGACAGGGTAGGTGAGCAGTACTTC
>TRBV23-1|once|.|TRBJ2-5
CASNPGETQYF
TGCGCCAGCAATCCCGGAGAGACCCAGTACTTC